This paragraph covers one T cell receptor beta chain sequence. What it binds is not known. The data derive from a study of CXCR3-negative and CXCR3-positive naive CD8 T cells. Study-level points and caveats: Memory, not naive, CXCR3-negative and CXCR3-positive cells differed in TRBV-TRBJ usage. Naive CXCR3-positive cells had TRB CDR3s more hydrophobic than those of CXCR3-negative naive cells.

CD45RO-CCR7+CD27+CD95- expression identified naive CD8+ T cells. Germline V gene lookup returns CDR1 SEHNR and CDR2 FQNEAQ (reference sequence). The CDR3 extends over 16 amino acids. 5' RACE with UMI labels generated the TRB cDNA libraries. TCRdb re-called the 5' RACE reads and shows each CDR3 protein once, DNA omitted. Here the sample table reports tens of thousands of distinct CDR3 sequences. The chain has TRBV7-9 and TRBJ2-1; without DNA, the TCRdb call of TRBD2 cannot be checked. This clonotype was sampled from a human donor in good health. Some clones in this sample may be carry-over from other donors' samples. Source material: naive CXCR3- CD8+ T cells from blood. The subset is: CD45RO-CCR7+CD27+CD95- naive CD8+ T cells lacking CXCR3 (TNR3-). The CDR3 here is CASSLVVGGAVNEQFF.